The clone carrying this TCR beta chain showed up just a few times. Trimming took 4 bases from V and 0 from J, leaving 10 bases between them. The V gene's germline CDR1 is SEHNR and CDR2 FQNEAQ (reference sequence). The CDR3 covers 15 residues. As part of library construction, unique molecular identifiers were attached to individual cDNA molecules. A single record per CDR3 protein comes from TCRdb applying MiXCR to the 5' RACE reads. This sample has approximately 74,000 distinct CDR3 sequences, with 14% found just once. The sample is drawn from a study of early T cells in non-severe SARS-CoV-2 infection.

This chain uses TRBV7-9 with TRBJ2-4; D unclear. This receptor was identified in an adult who was a healthcare worker with PCR-confirmed SARS-CoV-2 infection or an uninfected control (not recorded which). The sequenced sample consisted of whole blood. CDR3: CASSSQLTAKNIQYF. The CDR3 DNA reads as TGTGCCAGCAGCTCACAACTGACAGCCAAAAACATTCAGTACTTC.